This T cell receptor (beta chain) was profiled in a study of metastatic and nonmetastatic thyroid tumors. Study summary: Repertoires from malignant and benign thyroid patients were compared across blood and tumor or nodule tissue.

Source study methods: What underpinned the distant-metastasis classifier for papillary thyroid cancer was the set of CDR3 differences across clinicopathological groups. Through MiXCR, TCRdb re-clonotyped the PCR reads. What appears here as the V and J calls and clone size reflects TCRdb's work, not the paper's. The data contain about 13,000 clones, roughly 25% of them singletons. Treatment of any kind had been given to no patient before thyroid surgery. This clone has more than one count but fewer than ten. Its antigen is undetermined. Trimming stripped 3 bases from V and 7 bases from J, with 10 bases between. The CDR3 consists of 13 residues. CDR1 is SGHAT and CDR2 is FQNNGV in the germline V gene. Overall study results and limits: For both blood and tumor, malignant thyroid tumors reportedly showed significantly higher TCR beta diversity than benign nodules did.

The chain links TRBV11-2 to TRBJ2-1; no definite D call. The receptor was isolated from a female donor with papillary thyroid cancer or a benign thyroid nodule (not recorded which). Some clones in this sample may be carry-over from other donors' samples. Sequences were obtained from adjacent normal tissue. The CDR3 DNA follows: TGTGCCAGCAGCTTCTTAGTTCCAAATGAGCAGTTCTTC. Encoded protein: CASSFLVPNEQFF.